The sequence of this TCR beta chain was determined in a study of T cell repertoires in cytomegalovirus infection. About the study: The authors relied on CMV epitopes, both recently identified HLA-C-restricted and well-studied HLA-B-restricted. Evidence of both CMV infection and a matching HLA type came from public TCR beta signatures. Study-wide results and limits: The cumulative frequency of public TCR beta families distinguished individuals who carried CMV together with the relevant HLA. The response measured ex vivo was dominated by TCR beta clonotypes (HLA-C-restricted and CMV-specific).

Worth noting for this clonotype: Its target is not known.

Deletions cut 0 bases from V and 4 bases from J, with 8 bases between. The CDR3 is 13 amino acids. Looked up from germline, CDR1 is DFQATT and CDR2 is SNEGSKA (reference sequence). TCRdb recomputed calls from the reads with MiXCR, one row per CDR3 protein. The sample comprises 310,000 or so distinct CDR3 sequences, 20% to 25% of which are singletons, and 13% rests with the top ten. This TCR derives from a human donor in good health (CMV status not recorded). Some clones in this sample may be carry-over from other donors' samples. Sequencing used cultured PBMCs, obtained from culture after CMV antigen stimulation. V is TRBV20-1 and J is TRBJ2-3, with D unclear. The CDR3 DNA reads TGCAGTGCTAGAGATAGTCAGGCAGATACGCAGTATTTT. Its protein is CSARDSQADTQYF.